A selection of T cell receptor beta chains follows, all from one sample in a study of blood T cell repertoires in COVID-19. Using immunoSEQ multiplex PCR, the repertoire was profiled, and TCRdb retains in-frame clones only, with some absent. The data show over 25,000 clones, roughly nine tenths seen once. Sample: peripheral blood. The origin of the receptors is a man in his 60s with acute or convalescent COVID-19. Both conserved end residues are part of each CDR3. A D gene is named only where the DNA matches it firmly. Clone size is given for some rows only: seen once, a few or many times, or a class if the clone is expanded.

D: NA; size: NA; J: TRBJ1-1; V: TRBV4-3; DNA: TGCGCCAGCAGCCCCGGTGGGGGGGCCACTGAAGCTTTCTTT; CDR3: CASSPGGGATEAFF
D: TRBD2; size: NA; J: TRBJ2-7; V: TRBV4-2; DNA: TGTGCCAGCAGCCAAGATCTCGGGCCCGGGAGGGCCGGAAACGAGCAGTACTTC; CDR3: CASSQDLGPGRAGNEQYF
D: NA; size: NA; J: TRBJ2-5; V: TRBV7-2; DNA: TGTGCCAGCAGCTTGAGTTTTCAAGAGACCCAGTACTTC; CDR3: CASSLSFQETQYF
D: TRBD1; size: NA; J: TRBJ2-2; V: TRBV6-5; DNA: TGTGCCAGCAGTCCGGGACAGGGGGCCACCGGGGAGCTGTTTTTT; CDR3: CASSPGQGATGELFF
D: NA; size: once; J: TRBJ2-2; V: TRBV5-6; DNA: TGTGCCAGCACTCTGGGGGGGAACACCGGGGAGCTGTTTTTT; CDR3: CASTLGGNTGELFF
D: NA; size: NA; J: TRBJ2-2; V: TRBV3-1/TRBV3-2; DNA: TGTGCCAGCAGCCAAGGCCCGGGGACCGGGGAGCTGTTTTTT; CDR3: CASSQGPGTGELFF
D: TRBD2; size: NA; J: TRBJ2-1; V: TRBV5-1; DNA: TGCGCCAGCAGCTCCCTGACTAGCGGGGGATACAATGAGCAGTTCTTC; CDR3: CASSSLTSGGYNEQFF
D: NA; size: NA; J: TRBJ2-3; V: TRBV28; DNA: TGTGCCAGCAGTTTATTGGAGGGCCTGGATACGCAGTATTTT; CDR3: CASSLLEGLDTQYF
D: NA; size: NA; J: TRBJ2-7; V: TRBV27; DNA: TGTGCCAGCAGTTTATCGTTGGGGGGGCCTACCTACGAGCAGTACTTC; CDR3: CASSLSLGGPTYEQYF
D: NA; size: NA; J: TRBJ2-5; V: TRBV7-2; DNA: TGTGCCAGCAGCTGGGGGGGGCAGAACCAAGAGACCCAGTACTTC; CDR3: CASSWGGQNQETQYF
D: TRBD1; size: NA; J: TRBJ2-5; V: TRBV11-3; DNA: TGTGCCAGCAGCTTTACAGGGGGACAGACCCAGTACTTC; CDR3: CASSFTGGQTQYF
D: NA; size: once; J: TRBJ1-2; V: TRBV28; DNA: TGTGCCAGCAGTTTCGTGGGCGCGGGGAACTATGGCTACACCTTC; CDR3: CASSFVGAGNYGYTF
D: TRBD1; size: NA; J: TRBJ1-2; V: TRBV7-2; DNA: TGTGCCAGCAGCTTAGAAGGACAGGGTCCCTATGGCTACACCTTC; CDR3: CASSLEGQGPYGYTF
D: NA; size: NA; J: TRBJ2-5; V: TRBV18; DNA: TGTGCCAGCGCGTACAGGGTGGGGGAGACCCAGTACTTC; CDR3: CASAYRVGETQYF
D: TRBD2; size: NA; J: TRBJ2-2; V: TRBV6-6; DNA: TGTGCCAGCAGTCCCAGGCCCGTAGCGGGAGCCAACACCGGGGAGCTGTTTTTT; CDR3: CASSPRPVAGANTGELFF
D: NA; size: NA; J: TRBJ1-6; V: TRBV6-5; DNA: TGTGCCAGCAGTTACGTTGGGGGCAGGAATTCACCCCTCCACTTT; CDR3: CASSYVGGRNSPLHF
D: TRBD1; size: NA; J: TRBJ1-1; V: TRBV6-4; DNA: TGTGCCAGCAGTGAAGCGACAGGGGTCACTGAAGCTTTCTTT; CDR3: CASSEATGVTEAFF
D: NA; size: NA; J: TRBJ1-2; V: TRBV3-1/TRBV3-2; DNA: TGTGCCAGCAGCCAAGGGGGGGTGGGCCATGGCTACACCTTC; CDR3: CASSQGGVGHGYTF
D: NA; size: NA; J: TRBJ2-3; V: TRBV28; DNA: TGTGCCAGCAGGGAGGGACTCCCCACAGATACGCAGTATTTT; CDR3: CASREGLPTDTQYF
D: NA; size: NA; J: TRBJ2-2; V: TRBV3-1/TRBV3-2; DNA: TGTGCCAGCAGCCATGGAGGGAGCACCGGGGAGCTGTTTTTT; CDR3: CASSHGGSTGELFF
D: TRBD2; size: NA; J: TRBJ2-3; V: TRBV4-2; DNA: TGTGCCAGCAGCCAACGCTTCTACGGACTAGCGGATCGAAGCACAGATACGCAGTATTTT; CDR3: CASSQRFYGLADRSTDTQYF
D: TRBD2; size: NA; J: TRBJ2-1; V: TRBV4-2; DNA: TGTGCCAGCAGACAGGACAGGGGACTAGCGGGAGCTAATGAGCAGTTCTTC; CDR3: CASRQDRGLAGANEQFF
D: TRBD2; size: few; J: TRBJ2-7; V: TRBV5-5; DNA: TGTGCCAGCAGCGAGACTAGCGGGAGTCAATACGAGCAGTACTTC; CDR3: CASSETSGSQYEQYF
D: TRBD1; size: NA; J: TRBJ2-2; V: TRBV24-1; DNA: TGTGCCACCAGTGATTGGGACAGTTCCCCACTTAACACCGGGGAGCTGTTTTTT; CDR3: CATSDWDSSPLNTGELFF